These 31 T cell receptor beta chains were sequenced from one sample in a study of blood T cells in healthy people across ages. Alongside a J-beta primer mix, a sample-barcoded 5' primer served in a second PCR lasting about 7 to 12 cycles. TCRdb itself ran the 5' RACE reads through MiXCR, one entry per CDR3 protein. In the table there are 580,000 or so distinct CDR3 sequences, about 45% of which are singletons. Source material: blood. The receptor set was obtained from an elderly man in good health.

V gene TRBV29-1 combines with J gene TRBJ2-1, with a weak D call TRBD1 (5 bases). This CDR3 spans 13 amino acids. Germline CDR1 reads SQVTM; CDR2 reads ANQGSEA. V was trimmed by 7 bases and J by 8 bases, leaving 18 bases between them. The chain's CDR3 is CSGVTGAVDEQFF. DNA for the CDR3: TGCAGCGGGGTTACTGGGGCGGTTGATGAGCAGTTCTTC.

The rearrangement joins TRBV6-6 to TRBJ1-6; D might be TRBD1 (6 bases). Looked up from germline, CDR1 is MNHNY and CDR2 is SVGAGI (reference sequence). The V gene lost 6 bases and the J gene lost 10 bases, with 22 bases spanning the gap. This CDR3 has 16 amino acids. CDR3 amino acids: CASSPGQLTEGSPLHF. In nucleotides, the CDR3 is TGTGCCAGCAGCCCGGGACAACTAACAGAGGGGTCACCCCTCCACTTT.

This chain joins TRBV5-1 and TRBJ2-5, with a possible D match to TRBD1 (6 bases). Deletions cut 7 bases from V and 3 bases from J, with 10 bases between. From germline, CDR1 is SGHRS and CDR2 YFSETQ. CDR3 length: 12 amino acids. CDR3 nucleotides: TGCGCCAGCCGGGACATAGAAGAGACCCAGTACTTC. Residues: CASRDIEETQYF.

The chain combines TRBV12-3 or TRBV12-4 with TRBJ2-5; D is possibly TRBD2 (5 bases). The end of the DNA fits TRBJ2-7 better, so the J call may be wrong. This CDR3 is 14 amino acids long. Here the CDR3 reads CASSLSIGRNEQYF. CDR3 nucleotides: TGTGCCAGCAGTTTGTCCATAGGGAGAAACGAGCAGTACTTC.

The chain couples TRBV7-2 to TRBJ1-2, with TRBD1 as a possible D gene (5 bases). In germline, CDR1 is SGHTA, CDR2 FQGNSA. The V and J ends lost 5 bases and 4 bases respectively, with 17 bases between them. The CDR3 is made up of 15 amino acids. In DNA form, the CDR3 reads TGTGCCAGCAGCGCCCAGCATTTAGGGGCCTATGGCTACACCTTC. Amino acid sequence: CASSAQHLGAYGYTF.

A word on this clonotype: A junction end diverges from the germline sequence, so it may reflect a read error. The genes are TRBV7-9 and TRBJ1-2, with a weak D call TRBD1 (5 bases). The CDR3 is made up of 15 amino acids. Germline assignment: CDR1 SEHNR and CDR2 FQNEAQ (reference sequence). The CDR3 sequence: CVSSQQAGTPYGYTF. CDR3 nucleotides: TGTGTCAGCAGCCAGCAGGCCGGGACTCCCTATGGCTACACCTTC.

V is TRBV7-2 and J is TRBJ2-5; D possibly corresponds to TRBD1 (5 bases). The CDR3 spans 13 residues. The germline V and J ends were trimmed by 6 bases and 1 base, with 9 bases remaining between them. Germline V gene sequence: CDR1 SGHTA, CDR2 FQGNSA. CDR3 in amino acids: CASSRGFQETQYF. The DNA for the CDR3 is TGTGCCAGCAGTAGGGGTTTCCAAGAGACCCAGTACTTC.

V is TRBV18 and J is TRBJ1-1; D gene ambiguous. V lost 0 bases and J 0 bases, leaving 11 bases between the germline ends. The CDR3 is 16 amino acids. Germline V gene sequence: CDR1 KGHSH, CDR2 LQKENI. CDR3 sequence: CASSPPSRPMNTEAFF. CDR3 sequence (DNA): TGTGCCAGCTCACCACCTTCCCGGCCGATGAACACTGAAGCTTTCTTT.

The chain employs TRBV24-1 and TRBJ2-1; D not resolved. This CDR3 has 13 amino acids. Trimming pared 5 bases from V and 13 bases from J, leaving 17 bases between. Looked up from germline, CDR1 is KGHDR and CDR2 is SFDVKD. DNA of the CDR3: TGTGCCACCAGTGGGCGAGCACAAGAGACCCAGTTCTTC. Translating it yields CATSGRAQETQFF.

The chain uses TRBV29-1 and TRBJ1-1; D uncertain. This CDR3 comprises 11 residues. Germline lookup yields CDR1 SQVTM and CDR2 ANQGSEA. V lost 7 bases, J lost 11 bases, and 17 bases lay in between. This CDR3 is CSAAFGRGAFF. CDR3 DNA: TGCAGCGCGGCCTTTGGGCGCGGGGCTTTCTTT.

This clonotype came up a few times. This sequence joins TRBV12-3 or TRBV12-4 and TRBJ1-2, with 8 positions matching TRBD1. This CDR3 is built from 13 residues. Trimming at V came to 6 bases and at J to 7 bases, leaving 7 bases not matched to a gene. The CDR3 loop is CASSPGGSGGYTF. DNA for the CDR3: TGTGCCAGCAGCCCAGGGGGCTCTGGTGGCTACACCTTC.

This chain links TRBV5-1 with TRBJ2-7; 7 nucleotides line up with TRBD1. CDR1 and CDR2 (germline): SGHRS, YFSETQ. CDR3 length: 15 residues. The ends lost 4 bases at V and 6 bases at J; junction bases unmatched: 13. This CDR3 is CASSPTGQGVSEQYF. The CDR3 nucleotides are TGCGCCAGCAGCCCGACGGGGCAGGGGGTCTCCGAGCAGTACTTC.

V and J are TRBV6-2 or TRBV6-3 and TRBJ2-1; 10 bases are shared with TRBD2. The J call may be wrong; the DNA end is better matched by TRBJ2-7. CDR3 length: 15 residues. CDR1 MNHEY and CDR2 SVGEGT come from the germline V gene. The CDR3 region is CASSYGGTSVYEQYF. CDR3 DNA sequence: TGTGCCAGCAGTTACGGCGGGACTAGCGTGTACGAGCAGTACTTC.

The CDR3 DNA reads TGCAGCGTTTCGGGACAGTTCTACGAGCAGTACTTC. This encodes CSVSGQFYEQYF. The chain employs TRBV29-1 and TRBJ2-4; TRBD1 matches 7 bases. The DNA end favors TRBJ2-7, so the J call may be wrong. CDR3 length: 12 residues. Germline V gives CDR1 SQVTM, CDR2 ANQGSEA.

The table lists this clonotype with a few counts. This sequence joins TRBV29-1 and TRBJ2-3; 8 nucleotides align to TRBD1. Per germline, CDR1 SQVTM and CDR2 ANQGSEA. This CDR3 region has 17 residues. The V segment lost 0 bases and the J segment 4 bases; nucleotides outside the gene matches: 12. The CDR3 nucleotides read TGCAGCGTTGAAGATCCCCGACAGGGGATGGTGGCAGATACGCAGTATTTT. It codes for CSVEDPRQGMVADTQYF.

The gene calls are TRBV7-9 and TRBJ2-7; weak D call: TRBD1 (6 bases). Germline values: CDR1 SEHNR, CDR2 FQNEAQ (reference sequence). This CDR3 has 14 residues. The V and J ends lost 0 bases and 3 bases respectively, with 9 bases between them. CDR3 in DNA: TGTGCCAGCAGCTTAGCAGGACAGTACTACGAGCAGTACTTC. Translation: CASSLAGQYYEQYF.

This clonotype appeared many times. The rearrangement links TRBV6-4 to TRBJ2-4; possibly TRBD2 for D (5 bases). The CDR3 spans 18 residues. V dropped 1 base and J dropped 2 bases, with 18 bases sitting between them. CDR1 MRHNA and CDR2 SNTAGT come from the germline V gene. CDR3 protein: CASSDCPNGGYTKNIQYF. The CDR3 coding sequence is TGTGCCAGCAGTGACTGTCCCAACGGCGGGTACACCAAAAACATTCAGTACTTC.

The CDR3 region is CASTSGQSNNEQFF. Written as DNA, the CDR3 is TGTGCCAGCACCTCGGGACAGAGTAACAATGAGCAGTTCTTC. The chain couples TRBV2 to TRBJ2-1, with 7 nucleotides matching TRBD1. With 7 bases clipped from V and 5 bases from J, the junction kept 8 bases outside the gene matches. Germline-derived CDR1 and CDR2 are SNHLY and FYNNEI. CDR3 size: 14 residues.

In this sample, this clonotype turned up a few times. A much larger clone sits a single nucleotide away, making a read error possible. This chain joins TRBV11-3 and TRBJ2-7; 7 nucleotides line up with TRBD1. The CDR3 runs 14 residues. Germline lookup yields CDR1 SGHNT and CDR2 YENEEA. V was clipped by 4 bases and J by 7 bases; unmatched bases: 10. This CDR3 is CASSSGTVGNEQYF. In DNA, the CDR3 is TGTGCCAGCAGCTCGGGGACAGTTGGCAATGAGCAGTACTTC.

The V and J genes are TRBV12-5 and TRBJ2-3; tentatively, D is TRBD2 (6 bases). Looked up from germline, CDR1 is LGHNT and CDR2 is FRNRAP. Deletions cut 3 bases from V and 6 bases from J, with 13 bases between. The CDR3 runs to 14 residues. CDR3 region: CASGLSSGYDTQYF. The CDR3 DNA reads as TGTGCTAGTGGTTTATCCAGCGGGTACGATACGCAGTATTTT.

The V call is TRBV20-1, the J call TRBJ2-7; D remains unclear. CDR3 length equals 12 residues. Germline CDR1 DFQATT, CDR2 SNEGSKA (reference sequence). V dropped 0 bases and J dropped 2 bases, with 5 bases sitting between them. The CDR3 region has the DNA TGCAGTGCTAGAGAGTCCCCCTACGAGCAGTACTTC. Protein sequence: CSARESPYEQYF.

V usage is TRBV7-6 and J usage is TRBJ2-1, with D perhaps given as TRBD1 or TRBD2 (5 bases each). CDR1 and CDR2 (germline): SGHVS, FNYEAQ. Deletions cut 1 base from V and 4 bases from J, with 11 bases between. This CDR3 has 15 residues. CDR3 nucleotides: TGTGCCAGCAGCTTAGAGGGACGGAGATACAATGAGCAGTTCTTC. Translating gives CASSLEGRRYNEQFF.

V usage is TRBV28 and J usage is TRBJ1-1, with unresolved D. The CDR3 consists of 14 residues. In germline, CDR1 is MDHEN, CDR2 SYDVKM. With 5 bases removed from V and 5 bases from J, the gap between germline ends came to 15 bases. Written as DNA, the CDR3 is TGTGCCAGCAGTCGCGGCGGGCAGCGGACTGAAGCTTTCTTT. It encodes CASSRGGQRTEAFF.

The gene calls are TRBV11-2 and TRBJ1-2; 11 nucleotides align to TRBD1. V lost 5 bases, J lost 4 bases, and 9 bases stayed unmatched. Germline CDR1 and CDR2: SGHAT and FQNNGV. The CDR3 extends over 16 amino acids. The CDR3 DNA reads TGTGCCAGCAGCCATGGACAGGGGGCGGTTGTCTATGGCTACACCTTC. It specifies CASSHGQGAVVYGYTF.

The chain combines TRBV4-1 with TRBJ1-2, with TRBD1 identical over 11 bases. The V segment lost 3 bases and the J segment 7 bases; nucleotides outside the gene matches: 7. The CDR3 is 15 residues long. CDR1 MGHRA and CDR2 YSYEKL come from the germline V gene. The DNA of the CDR3 is TGCGCCAGCAGCCAGACCGGACAGGGGGCCCGTGGCTACACCTTC. It specifies CASSQTGQGARGYTF.

This clonotype was observed a handful of times. This chain joins TRBV20-1 and TRBJ2-5, with 15 bases identical to TRBD2. The J segment lost 5 bases and the V segment lost 0 bases, leaving 1 base of the junction unmatched. Germline assignment: CDR1 DFQATT and CDR2 SNEGSKA (reference sequence). The CDR3 consists of 15 residues. CDR3 amino acids: CSARDGTSGRETQYF. The CDR3 nucleotides are TGCAGTGCTAGAGATGGGACTAGCGGGAGGGAGACCCAGTACTTC.

Worth noting for this clonotype: Compared with germline, one end of the junction differs, possibly owing to a read error. This chain uses TRBV6-1 with TRBJ1-5; maybe TRBD1 (5 bases). The CDR3 totals 16 residues. The germline CDR1 and CDR2 sequences are MNHNS and SASEGT. CDR3 amino acids: CASSLSGTYSNQLQHF. In nucleotides, the CDR3 is TGTGCCAGCAGCTTGAGCGGGACCTATAGCAATCAGCTCCAGCATTTT.

On this clonotype: A much larger clone sits a single nucleotide away, making a read error possible. CDR3 nucleotides: TGTGCCAGCAGTTACTCCGGGGCGGGGAGGGTAAATGAGCAGTACTTC. It codes for CASSYSGAGRVNEQYF. The chain has TRBV6-5 and TRBJ2-1; 7 bases agree with TRBD2. The J call may be mistaken, given a closer DNA end match to TRBJ2-7. Germline CDR1 is MNHEY and CDR2 is SVGAGI. This CDR3 spans 16 amino acids.

The chain recombines TRBV2 with TRBJ2-3; 11 nucleotides match TRBD2. The CDR3 loop spans 16 amino acids. V lost 2 bases and J lost 8; bases outside the gene matches: 9. CDR1 and CDR2 from the germline V gene are SNHLY and FYNNEI. For the CDR3, the DNA is TGTGCCAGCAGTGAACTGGCTAGCGGGGGGACGGGTACGCAGTATTTT. Translating gives CASSELASGGTGTQYF.

V is TRBV21-1 and J is TRBJ2-7; the tabulated D call, TRBD1, remains unverified against the DNA. TRBV21-1 is described as a pseudogene. The CDR3 extends over 14 amino acids. CDR3 loop: CASSKETGGSEQYF. CDR3 bases: TGTGCCAGCAGCAAGGAGACAGGGGGCAGCGAGCAGTACTTC.

This clonotype was recorded only once. This may arise from a read error, as a much more abundant clone is one base away. V usage is TRBV6-5 and J usage is TRBJ2-1; 7 bases match TRBD1. V shed 2 bases, J shed 5 bases, and the junction held 9 bases outside the gene matches. Germline CDR1 reads MNHEY; CDR2 reads SVGAGI. There are 16 residues in the CDR3. In DNA form, the CDR3 reads TGTGCCAGCAGTTACGGTGTAGGGACAGATAACAATGAGCAGTTCTTC. Residues: CASSYGVGTDNNEQFF.